This TCR beta chain was retrieved from a study of cytomegalovirus exposure and HLA in healthy donors. Concerning this clone: No antigen is known for it.

Points from the study as a whole: In a later analysis, most CMV-associated TCR beta chains appeared HLA-restricted.

The CDR3 is made up of 16 amino acids. V was cut by 7 bases and J by 1 base, with 14 bases left in between. From germline, CDR1 is SNHLY and CDR2 FYNNEI. The PCR made use of 60 Vbeta and 13 Jbeta primers. Sequenced by immunoSEQ multiplex PCR; TCRdb stores in-frame clones only, minus some. The profile shows 200,000 to 250,000 clones, over 70% of them singletons. The sequence derives from a woman aged 55-70 years in good health and CMV-seropositive. The J gene is TRBJ1-6, the V gene TRBV2; maybe TRBD1 (5 bases). The sample was PBMCs. The CDR3 spells CASTQGRGSYNSPLHF. For the CDR3, the DNA is TGTGCCAGCACTCAGGGCCGTGGGTCCTATAATTCACCCCTCCACTTT.